This TCR beta chain originates from a study of T cell responses to AZD1222 COVID-19 vaccine. Study-wide results and limits: Targets within unmutated variant regions were reportedly found for nearly half of spike-specific TCRs. Spike-specific TCR breadth and depth were elevated following two AZD1222 doses.

Analysis merged second doses at about 4 or about 12 weeks. With 9 bases clipped from V and 0 bases from J, the junction kept 10 bases outside the gene matches. The V gene's germline CDR1 is MDHEN and CDR2 SYDVKM. The CDR3 is 17 amino acids. TCRdb's table, derived via immunoSEQ multiplex PCR, lists solely in-frame clones and lacks some. Of around 120,000 clones in the sample, 80% to 95% were seen once. This clone was detected only a few times. Its cognate antigen is unknown. This sequence joins TRBV28 and TRBJ2-1; the match to TRBD2 covers 11 bases. The clonotype comes from an adult who received the AZD1222 COVID-19 vaccine. Material: peripheral blood, obtained 28 days after the second AZD1222 dose. The DNA for the CDR3 is TGTGCCAGTACTAGCGGGGGCGAAAAAAGCTCCTACAATGAGCAGTTCTTC. Protein: CASTSGGEKSSYNEQFF.